This T cell receptor beta chain was obtained from a study of T cells in narcolepsy. CDR3 size: 14 residues. Germline CDR1 SGHNT, CDR2 YYREEE (reference sequence). V shed 2 bases, J shed 3 bases, and the junction held 3 bases outside the gene matches. Data came from immunoSEQ multiplex PCR; TCRdb stores just in-frame clones and leaves some out. The sample lists over 25,000 clones, approximately 85% occurring once. The clonotype originates from a human donor in good health. The J gene is TRBJ2-7, the V gene TRBV5-4; 9 nucleotides line up with TRBD1. The sample comprised memory (CD45RA-) CD4+ T cells from blood. CDR3 bases: TGTGCCAGCAGCTTTGACAGGGGGAACTACGAGCAGTACTTC. The encoded protein is CASSFDRGNYEQYF. Full variable domain (rest looked up from reference TRBV5-4 and TRBJ2-7): ETGVTQSPTHLIKTRGQQVTLRCSSQSGHNTVSWYQQALGQGPQFIFQYYREEENGRGNFPPRFSGLQFPNYSSELNVNALELDDSALYLCASSFDRGNYEQYFGPGTRLTVT.